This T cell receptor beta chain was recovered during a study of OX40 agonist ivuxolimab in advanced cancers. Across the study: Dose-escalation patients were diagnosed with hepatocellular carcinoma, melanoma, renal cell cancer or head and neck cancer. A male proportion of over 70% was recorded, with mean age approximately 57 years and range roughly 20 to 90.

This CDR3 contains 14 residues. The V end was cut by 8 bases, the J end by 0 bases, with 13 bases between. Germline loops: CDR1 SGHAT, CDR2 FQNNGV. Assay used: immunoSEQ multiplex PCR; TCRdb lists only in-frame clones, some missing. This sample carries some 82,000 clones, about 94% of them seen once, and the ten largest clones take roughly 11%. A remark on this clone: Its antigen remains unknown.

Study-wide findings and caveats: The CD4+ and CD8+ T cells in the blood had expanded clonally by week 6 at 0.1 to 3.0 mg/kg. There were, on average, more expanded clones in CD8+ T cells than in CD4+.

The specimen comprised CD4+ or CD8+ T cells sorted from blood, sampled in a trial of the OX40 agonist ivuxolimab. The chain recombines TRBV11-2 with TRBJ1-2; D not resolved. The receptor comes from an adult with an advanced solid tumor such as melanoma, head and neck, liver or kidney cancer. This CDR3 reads CASGSPTANYGYTF. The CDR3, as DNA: TGTGCCAGCGGCTCCCCCACAGCTAACTATGGCTACACCTTC.